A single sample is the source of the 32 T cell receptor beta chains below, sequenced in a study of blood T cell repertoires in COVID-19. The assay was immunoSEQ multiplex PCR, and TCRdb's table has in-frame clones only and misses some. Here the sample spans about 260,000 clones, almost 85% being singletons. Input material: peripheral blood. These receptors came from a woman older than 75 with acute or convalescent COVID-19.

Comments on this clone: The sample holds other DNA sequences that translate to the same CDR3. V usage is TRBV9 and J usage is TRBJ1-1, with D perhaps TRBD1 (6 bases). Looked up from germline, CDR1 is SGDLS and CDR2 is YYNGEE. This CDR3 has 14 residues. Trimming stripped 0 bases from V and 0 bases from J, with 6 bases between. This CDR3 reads CASSVGQVNTEAFF. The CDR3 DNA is TGTGCCAGCAGCGTAGGACAGGTGAACACTGAAGCTTTCTTT. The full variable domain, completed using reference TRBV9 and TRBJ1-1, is DSGVTQTPKHLITATGQRVTLRCSPRSGDLSVYWYQQSLDQGLQFLIQYYNGEERAKGNILERFSAQQFPDLHSELNLSSLELGDSALYFCASSVGQVNTEAFFGQGTRLTVV.

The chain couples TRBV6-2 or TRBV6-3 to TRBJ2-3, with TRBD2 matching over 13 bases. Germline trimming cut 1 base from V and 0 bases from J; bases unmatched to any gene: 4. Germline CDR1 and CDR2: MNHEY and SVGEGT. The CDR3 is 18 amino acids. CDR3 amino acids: CASSYLLAGGASTDTQYF. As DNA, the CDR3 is TGTGCCAGCAGTTACTTACTAGCGGGAGGGGCTAGCACAGATACGCAGTATTTT.

The CDR3 nucleotides are TGTGCCAGCAGCGCATACACCGGGACACAAAACACCGGGGAGCTGTTTTTT. It codes for CASSAYTGTQNTGELFF. The V and J genes are TRBV21-1 and TRBJ2-2; TRBD1 is taken as the D call from the table, unchecked against the DNA. TRBV21-1 is reported as a pseudogene. This CDR3 is 17 amino acids long.

CDR3 coding DNA: TGTGCCAGCAGCCAGCGAAATAATGAGCAGTTCTTC. Translation: CASSQRNNEQFF. The rearrangement joins TRBV3-1 (or the pseudogene TRBV3-2) to TRBJ2-1, with unresolved D. The CDR3 contains 12 residues. Trimming stripped 3 bases from V and 7 bases from J, with 7 bases between. Germline lookup yields CDR1 LGHDT and CDR2 YNNKEL (reference sequence).

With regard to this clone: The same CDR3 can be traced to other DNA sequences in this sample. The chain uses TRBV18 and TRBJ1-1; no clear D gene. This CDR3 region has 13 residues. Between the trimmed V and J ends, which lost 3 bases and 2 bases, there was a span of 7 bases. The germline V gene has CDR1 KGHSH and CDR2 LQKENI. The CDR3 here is CASSPPGNTEAFF. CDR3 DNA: TGTGCCAGCTCACCCCCAGGCAACACTGAAGCTTTCTTT.

CDR3 in DNA: TGTGCCAGCATCCAACCCGGAGGGGAAAAACTGTTTTTT. As protein: CASIQPGGEKLFF. The genes are TRBV28 and TRBJ1-4; D is ambiguous. From germline, CDR1 is MDHEN and CDR2 SYDVKM. The CDR3 length is 13 residues. The V end was cut by 7 bases, the J end by 8 bases, with 14 bases between.

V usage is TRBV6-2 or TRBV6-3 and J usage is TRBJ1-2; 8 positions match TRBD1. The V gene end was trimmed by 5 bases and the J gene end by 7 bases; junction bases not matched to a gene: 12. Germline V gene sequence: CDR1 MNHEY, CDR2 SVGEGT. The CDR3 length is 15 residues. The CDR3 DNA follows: TGTGCCAGCAGTAACAAAAGGCAGGGGGCATTTGGCTACACCTTC. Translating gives CASSNKRQGAFGYTF.

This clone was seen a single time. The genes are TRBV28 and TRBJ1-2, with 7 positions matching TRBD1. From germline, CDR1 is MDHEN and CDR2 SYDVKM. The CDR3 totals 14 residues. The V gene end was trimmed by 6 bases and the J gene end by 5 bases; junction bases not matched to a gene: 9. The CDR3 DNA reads TGTGCCAGCAGACTCCCAGGGACAGCTTATGGCTACACCTTC. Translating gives CASRLPGTAYGYTF.

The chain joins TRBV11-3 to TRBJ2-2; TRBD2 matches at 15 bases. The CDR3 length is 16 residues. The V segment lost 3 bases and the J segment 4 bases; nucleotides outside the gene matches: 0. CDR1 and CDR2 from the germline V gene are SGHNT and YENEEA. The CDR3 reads CASSLGLAGGTGELFF. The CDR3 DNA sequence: TGTGCCAGCAGCTTGGGACTAGCGGGGGGCACCGGGGAGCTGTTTTTT.

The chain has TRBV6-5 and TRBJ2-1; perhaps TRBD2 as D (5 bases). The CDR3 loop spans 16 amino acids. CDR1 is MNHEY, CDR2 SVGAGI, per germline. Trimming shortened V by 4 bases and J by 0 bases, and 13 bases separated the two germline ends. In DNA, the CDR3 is TGTGCCAGCAGTTCCCCATTAGCGAGCTCCTACAATGAGCAGTTCTTC. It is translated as CASSSPLASSYNEQFF.

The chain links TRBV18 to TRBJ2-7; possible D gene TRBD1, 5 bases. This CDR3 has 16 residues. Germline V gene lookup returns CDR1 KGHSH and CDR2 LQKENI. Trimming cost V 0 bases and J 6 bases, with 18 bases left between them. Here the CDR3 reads CASSPPDNSLFGEQYF. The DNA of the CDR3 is TGTGCCAGCTCACCACCGGACAACAGCCTCTTCGGCGAGCAGTACTTC.

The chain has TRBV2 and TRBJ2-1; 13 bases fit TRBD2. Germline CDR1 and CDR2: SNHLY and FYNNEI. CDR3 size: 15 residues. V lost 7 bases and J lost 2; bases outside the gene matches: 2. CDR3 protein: CASTLAGGAYNEQFF. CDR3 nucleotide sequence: TGTGCCAGCACACTAGCGGGAGGGGCCTACAATGAGCAGTTCTTC.

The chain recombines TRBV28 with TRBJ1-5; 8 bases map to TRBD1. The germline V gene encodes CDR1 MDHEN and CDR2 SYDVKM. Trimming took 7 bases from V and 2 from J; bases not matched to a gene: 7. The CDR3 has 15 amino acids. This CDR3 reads CASTQGALRNQPQHF. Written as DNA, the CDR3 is TGTGCCAGCACGCAGGGGGCCCTCCGCAATCAGCCCCAGCATTTT.

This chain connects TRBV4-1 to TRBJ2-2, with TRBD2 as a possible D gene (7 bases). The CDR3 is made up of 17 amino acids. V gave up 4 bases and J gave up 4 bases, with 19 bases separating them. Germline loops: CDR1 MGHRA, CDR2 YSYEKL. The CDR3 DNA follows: TGCGCCAGCAGCCCGAGCACCAGGGGCGGGGGCACCGGGGAGCTGTTTTTT. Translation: CASSPSTRGGGTGELFF.

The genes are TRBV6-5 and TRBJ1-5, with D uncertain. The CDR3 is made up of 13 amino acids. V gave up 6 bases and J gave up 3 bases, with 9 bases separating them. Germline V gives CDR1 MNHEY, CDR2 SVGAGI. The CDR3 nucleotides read TGTGCCAGCAGCGACAAACCCAATCAGCCCCAGCATTTT. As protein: CASSDKPNQPQHF.

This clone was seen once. CDR3 nucleotides: TGTGCCAGCAGTTTATCGCCTTTTAGCTCCTACAATGAGCAGTTCTTC. Translated: CASSLSPFSSYNEQFF. The V call is TRBV27, the J call TRBJ2-1; no reliable D call. The CDR3 has 16 amino acids. Germline V gives CDR1 MNHEY, CDR2 SMNVEV (reference sequence). V lost 0 bases and J lost 0, with 9 bases in between.

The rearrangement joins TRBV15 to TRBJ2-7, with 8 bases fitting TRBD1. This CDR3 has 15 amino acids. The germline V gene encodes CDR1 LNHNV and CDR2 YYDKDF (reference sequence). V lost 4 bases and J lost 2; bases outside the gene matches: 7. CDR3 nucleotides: TGTGCCACCAGCACCGGGACAGGATCTCCCTACGAGCAGTACTTC. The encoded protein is CATSTGTGSPYEQYF.

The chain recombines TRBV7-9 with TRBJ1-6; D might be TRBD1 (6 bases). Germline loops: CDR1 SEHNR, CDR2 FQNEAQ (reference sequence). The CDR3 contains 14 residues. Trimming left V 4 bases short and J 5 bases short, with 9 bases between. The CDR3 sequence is CASSSRTDNSPLHF. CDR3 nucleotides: TGTGCCAGCAGCTCAAGGACAGATAATTCACCCCTCCACTTT.

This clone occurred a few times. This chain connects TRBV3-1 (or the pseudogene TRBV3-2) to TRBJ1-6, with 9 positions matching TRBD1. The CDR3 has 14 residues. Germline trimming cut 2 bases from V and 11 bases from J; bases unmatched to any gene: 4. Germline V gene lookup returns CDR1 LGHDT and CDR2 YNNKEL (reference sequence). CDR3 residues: CASSQRRDRAPLHF. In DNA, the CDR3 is TGTGCCAGCAGCCAAAGGCGGGACAGGGCACCCCTCCACTTT.

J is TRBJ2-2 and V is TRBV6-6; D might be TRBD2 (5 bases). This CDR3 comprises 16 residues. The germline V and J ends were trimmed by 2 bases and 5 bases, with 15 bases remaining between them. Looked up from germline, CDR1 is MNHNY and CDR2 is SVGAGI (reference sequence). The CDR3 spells CASSYPPSLLTGELFF. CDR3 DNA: TGTGCCAGCAGTTACCCCCCTAGCTTGTTGACCGGGGAGCTGTTTTTT.

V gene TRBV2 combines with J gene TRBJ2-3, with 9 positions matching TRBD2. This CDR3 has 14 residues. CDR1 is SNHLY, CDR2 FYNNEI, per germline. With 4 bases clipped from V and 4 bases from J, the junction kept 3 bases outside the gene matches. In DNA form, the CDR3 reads TGTGCCAGCAGTGTTAGCGGGGGTTCAGATACGCAGTATTTT. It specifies CASSVSGGSDTQYF.

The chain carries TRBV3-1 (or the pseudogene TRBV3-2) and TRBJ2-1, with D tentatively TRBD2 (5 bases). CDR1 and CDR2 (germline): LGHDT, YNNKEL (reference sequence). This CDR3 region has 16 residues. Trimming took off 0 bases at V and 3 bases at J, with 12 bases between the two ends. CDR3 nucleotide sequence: TGTGCCAGCAGCCAAGATCAGAGGGTCAACTACAATGAGCAGTTCTTC. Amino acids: CASSQDQRVNYNEQFF.

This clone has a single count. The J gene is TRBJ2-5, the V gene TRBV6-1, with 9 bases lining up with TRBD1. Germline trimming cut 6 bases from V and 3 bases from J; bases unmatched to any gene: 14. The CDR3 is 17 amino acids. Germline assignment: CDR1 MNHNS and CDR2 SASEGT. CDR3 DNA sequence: TGTGCCAGCAGGGAAAGACAGGGGGAAAAGGGCAAAGAGACCCAGTACTTC. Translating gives CASRERQGEKGKETQYF.

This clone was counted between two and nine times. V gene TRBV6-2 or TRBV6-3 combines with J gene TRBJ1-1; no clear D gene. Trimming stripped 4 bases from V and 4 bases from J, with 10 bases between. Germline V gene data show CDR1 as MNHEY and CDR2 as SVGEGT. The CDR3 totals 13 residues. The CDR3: CASSSHAATEAFF. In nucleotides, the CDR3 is TGTGCCAGCAGTTCGCACGCGGCCACTGAAGCTTTCTTT.

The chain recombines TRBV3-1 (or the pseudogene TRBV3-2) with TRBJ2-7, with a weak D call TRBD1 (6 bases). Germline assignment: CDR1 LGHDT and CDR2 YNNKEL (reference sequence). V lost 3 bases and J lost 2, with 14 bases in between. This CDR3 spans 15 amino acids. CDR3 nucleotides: TGTGCCAGCAGCCACTCTACCACAGGGACCTACGAGCAGTACTTC. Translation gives CASSHSTTGTYEQYF.

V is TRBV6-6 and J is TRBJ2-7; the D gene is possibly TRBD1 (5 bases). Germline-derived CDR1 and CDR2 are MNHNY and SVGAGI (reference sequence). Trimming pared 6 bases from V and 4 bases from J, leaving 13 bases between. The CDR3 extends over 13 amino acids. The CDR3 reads CASRLGHLYEQYF. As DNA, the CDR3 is TGTGCCAGCAGACTTGGACACCTATACGAGCAGTACTTC.

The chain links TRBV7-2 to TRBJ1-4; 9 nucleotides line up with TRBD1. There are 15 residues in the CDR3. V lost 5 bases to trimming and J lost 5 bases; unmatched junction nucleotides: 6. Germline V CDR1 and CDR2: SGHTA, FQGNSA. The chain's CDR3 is CASSLPGTGNEKLFF. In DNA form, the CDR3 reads TGTGCCAGCAGCCTACCCGGGACAGGGAATGAAAAACTGTTTTTT.

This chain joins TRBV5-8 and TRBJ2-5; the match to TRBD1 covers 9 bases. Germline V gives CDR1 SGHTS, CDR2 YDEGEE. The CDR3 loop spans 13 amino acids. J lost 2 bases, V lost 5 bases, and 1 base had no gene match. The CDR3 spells CASRGTGQETQYF. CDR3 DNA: TGTGCCAGCAGGGGGACAGGGCAAGAGACCCAGTACTTC.

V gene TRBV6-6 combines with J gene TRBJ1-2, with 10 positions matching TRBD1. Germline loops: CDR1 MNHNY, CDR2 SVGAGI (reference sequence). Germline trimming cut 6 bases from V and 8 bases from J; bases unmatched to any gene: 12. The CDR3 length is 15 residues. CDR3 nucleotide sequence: TGTGCCAGCAGGGGGACAGGGGACCATACTATCGGCTACACCTTC. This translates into CASRGTGDHTIGYTF.

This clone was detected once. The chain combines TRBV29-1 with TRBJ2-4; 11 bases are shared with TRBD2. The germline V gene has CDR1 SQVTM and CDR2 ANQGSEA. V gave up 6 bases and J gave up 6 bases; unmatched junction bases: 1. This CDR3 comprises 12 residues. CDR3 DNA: TGCAGCGTCGGGACTAGCGGAAACATTCAGTACTTC. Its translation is CSVGTSGNIQYF.

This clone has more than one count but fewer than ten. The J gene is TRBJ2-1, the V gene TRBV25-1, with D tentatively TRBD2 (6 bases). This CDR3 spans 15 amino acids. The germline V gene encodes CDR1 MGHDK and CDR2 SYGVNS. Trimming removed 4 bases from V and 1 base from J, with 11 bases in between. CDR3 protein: CASSGRSGSYNEQFF. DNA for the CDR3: TGTGCCAGCAGTGGACGTAGCGGATCCTACAATGAGCAGTTCTTC. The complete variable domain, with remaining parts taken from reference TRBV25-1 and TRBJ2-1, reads EADIYQTPRYLVIGTGKKITLECSQTMGHDKMYWYQQDPGMELHLIHYSYGVNSTEKGDLSSESTVSRIRTEHFPLTLESARPSHTSQYLCASSGRSGSYNEQFFGPGTRLTVL.

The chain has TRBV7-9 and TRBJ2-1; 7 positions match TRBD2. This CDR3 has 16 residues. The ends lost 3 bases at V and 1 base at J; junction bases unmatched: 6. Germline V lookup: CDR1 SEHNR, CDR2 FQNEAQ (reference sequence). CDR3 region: CASSLGGGRSYNEQFF. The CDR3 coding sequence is TGTGCCAGCAGCTTGGGGGGAGGGCGATCCTACAATGAGCAGTTCTTC.